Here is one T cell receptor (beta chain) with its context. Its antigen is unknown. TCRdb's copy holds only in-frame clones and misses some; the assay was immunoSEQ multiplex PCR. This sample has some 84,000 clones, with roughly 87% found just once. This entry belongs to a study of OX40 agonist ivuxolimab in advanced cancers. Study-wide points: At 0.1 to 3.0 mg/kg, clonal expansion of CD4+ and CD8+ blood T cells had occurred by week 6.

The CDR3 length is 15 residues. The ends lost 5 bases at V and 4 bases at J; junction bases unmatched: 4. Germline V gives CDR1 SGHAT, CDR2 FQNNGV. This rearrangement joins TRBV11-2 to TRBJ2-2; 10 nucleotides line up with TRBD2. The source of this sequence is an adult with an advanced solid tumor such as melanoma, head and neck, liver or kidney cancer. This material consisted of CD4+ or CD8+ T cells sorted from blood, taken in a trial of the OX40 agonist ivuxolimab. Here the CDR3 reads CASSPTSGRTGELFF. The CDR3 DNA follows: TGTGCCAGCAGCCCGACTAGCGGGCGCACCGGGGAGCTGTTTTTT.